The 5 T cell receptor beta chains reported below all come from one sample, sequenced in a study of T-cell reconstitution after alpha-beta-depleted transplantation in children. Researchers prepared the TCRbeta library using unique molecular identifiers, the study reports. One entry per CDR3 protein results from TCRdb running MiXCR on the PCR reads. The table includes about 260,000 distinct CDR3 sequences, under 9.5% detected once. The input for sequencing was PBMCs, mostly from graft donor cells, taken 180 days after TCRalphabeta/CD19-depleted stem cell transplant. The receptor source for this set is a male patient younger than 18 who had a stem cell transplant for acute lymphoblastic leukemia, so the T cells may come from the graft donor.

Regarding this clonotype: A much more abundant neighbour one base away suggests this may be a read error. The chain is built from TRBV7-3 and TRBJ1-1; maybe TRBD1 (5 bases). CDR3 length: 13 amino acids. Germline V CDR1 and CDR2: SGHTA, FQGTGA. The CDR3 DNA is TGTGCCTGCAGCCCAGGGAGGGACACTGAAGCTTTCTTT. As protein: CACSPGRDTEAFF.

This clonotype was recorded at least ten times. The chain recombines TRBV7-6 with TRBJ1-1, with 7 bases identical to TRBD1. V shed 5 bases and J 3 bases; nucleotides not matched to a gene: 12. The CDR3 runs to 16 residues. The germline V gene has CDR1 SGHVS and CDR2 FNYEAQ. This CDR3 is CASSGDRVIGDTEAFF. Here the CDR3 DNA reads TGTGCCAGCAGCGGTGACAGGGTAATCGGGGACACTGAAGCTTTCTTT.

In this sample, this clonotype turned up many times. The rearrangement links TRBV7-2 to TRBJ1-6; D is unresolved. In germline, CDR1 is SGHTA, CDR2 FQGNSA. This CDR3 contains 12 residues. Trimming stripped 5 bases from V and 10 bases from J, with 9 bases between. In DNA form, the CDR3 reads TGTGCCAGCAGCCCCCTTTGGTCACCCCTCCACTTT. Its translation is CASSPLWSPLHF.

This clonotype was recorded many times. The chain uses TRBV28 and TRBJ1-2, with D possibly TRBD1 on 5 matching bases. V was shortened by 4 bases and J by 2 bases, with 11 bases between the two germline ends. Per the germline V gene, CDR1 is MDHEN and CDR2 is SYDVKM. The CDR3 has 14 residues. CDR3 amino acids: CASSYRGANYGYTF. The CDR3 bases are TGTGCCAGCAGTTATAGGGGAGCCAACTATGGCTACACCTTC.

This clonotype has ten or more counts. V usage is TRBV19 and J usage is TRBJ2-1; 10 bases are shared with TRBD2. Germline CDR1 reads LNHDA; CDR2 reads SQIVND (reference sequence). V trimming: 9 bases; J trimming: 2 bases; junction bases outside the gene matches: 4. CDR3 length: 14 residues. CDR3 DNA: TGTGCCAGCGATGGACTAGCGGCCTACAATGAGCAGTTCTTC. Amino acid sequence: CASDGLAAYNEQFF.